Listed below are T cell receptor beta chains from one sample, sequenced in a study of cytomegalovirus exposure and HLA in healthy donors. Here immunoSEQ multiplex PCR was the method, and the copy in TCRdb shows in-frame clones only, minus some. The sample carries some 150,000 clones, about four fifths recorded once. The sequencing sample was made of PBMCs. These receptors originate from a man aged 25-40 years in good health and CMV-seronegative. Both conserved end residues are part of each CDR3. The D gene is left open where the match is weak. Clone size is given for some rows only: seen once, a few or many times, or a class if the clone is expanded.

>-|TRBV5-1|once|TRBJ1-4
CASSLGGAKGEKLFF
TGCGCCAGCAGCTTGGGGGGAGCCAAAGGGGAAAAACTGTTTTTT
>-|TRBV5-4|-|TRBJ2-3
CASKARDTDTQYF
TGTGCCAGCAAAGCCAGGGACACAGATACGCAGTATTTT
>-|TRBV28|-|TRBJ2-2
CASIGQTRGTGELFF
TGTGCCAGCATCGGACAGACCCGAGGCACCGGGGAGCTGTTTTTT
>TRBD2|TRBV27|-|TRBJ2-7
CASSPYRGTSGRYEQYF
TGTGCCAGCAGTCCTTATCGGGGGACTAGCGGGAGATACGAGCAGTACTTC
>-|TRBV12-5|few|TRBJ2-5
CASGLLEQETQYF
TGTGCTAGTGGTTTGTTAGAACAAGAGACCCAGTACTTC
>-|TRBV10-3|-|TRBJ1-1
CAISPPGSAEAFF
TGTGCCATCAGCCCCCCGGGGAGCGCTGAAGCTTTCTTT
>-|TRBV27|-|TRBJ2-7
CASSAGTRGSYEQYF
TGTGCCAGCAGTGCCGGGACAAGGGGGTCCTACGAACAGTACTTC
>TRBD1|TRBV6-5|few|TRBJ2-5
CASAQGTGETQYF
TGTGCCAGCGCACAGGGGACAGGAGAGACCCAGTACTTC
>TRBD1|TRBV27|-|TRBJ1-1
CASSLSKRTGREAFF
TGTGCCAGCAGTTTGTCGAAGAGGACAGGCCGTGAAGCTTTCTTT
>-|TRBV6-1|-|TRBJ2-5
CASSGRALQETQYF
TGTGCCAGCAGTGGCCGAGCCCTCCAAGAGACCCAGTACTTC
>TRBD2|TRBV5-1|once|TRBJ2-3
CASSSGLDGDTQYF
TGCGCCAGCAGCTCGGGACTAGATGGAGATACGCAGTATTTT
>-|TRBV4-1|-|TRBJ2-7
CASSHPGASYEQYF
TGCGCCAGCAGCCATCCGGGAGCGTCCTACGAGCAGTACTTC
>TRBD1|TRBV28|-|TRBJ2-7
CATAGTAGLRHSYEQYF
TGTGCCACAGCAGGGACAGCCGGGCTGCGTCACTCCTACGAGCAGTACTTC
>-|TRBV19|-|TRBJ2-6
CASTIVVGGYSGANVLTF
TGTGCCAGTACCATAGTGGTAGGCGGCTACTCTGGGGCCAACGTCCTGACTTTC
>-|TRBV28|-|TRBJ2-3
CASSPFAGGVSTDTQYF
TGTGCCAGCAGTCCCTTCGCCGGCGGGGTGAGCACAGATACGCAGTATTTT
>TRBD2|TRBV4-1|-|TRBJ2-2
CASSRFSGGPTGELFF
TGCGCCAGCAGCCGATTTAGCGGGGGGCCCACCGGGGAGCTGTTTTTT
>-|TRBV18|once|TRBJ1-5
CASSLEQGQPQHF
TGTGCCAGCTCACTGGAACAGGGTCAGCCCCAGCATTTT
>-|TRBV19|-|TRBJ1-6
CAGGDYNSPLHF
TGTGCCGGGGGGGACTATAATTCACCCCTCCACTTT
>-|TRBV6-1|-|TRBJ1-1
CASSRDRKNTEAFF
TGTGCCAGCAGCAGAGACAGGAAAAACACTGAAGCTTTCTTT
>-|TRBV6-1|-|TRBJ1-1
CASSSTPSTEAFF
TGTGCCAGCAGTTCAACTCCATCGACTGAAGCTTTCTTT
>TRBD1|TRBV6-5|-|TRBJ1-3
CASSRGQGNTIYF
TGTGCCAGCAGCAGGGGGCAAGGAAACACCATATATTTT
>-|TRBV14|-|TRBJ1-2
CASSQVRLAGGHGYTF
TGTGCCAGCAGCCAAGTTCGTCTAGCGGGAGGCCATGGCTACACCTTC
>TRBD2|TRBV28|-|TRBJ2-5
CASSSSGGTWWGTQYF
TGTGCCAGCAGTTCTAGCGGGGGGACATGGTGGGGGACCCAGTACTTC
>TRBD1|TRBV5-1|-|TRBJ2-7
CASSPSSGQGAGDYEQYF
TGCGCCAGCAGCCCAAGTTCGGGACAGGGGGCTGGAGATTACGAGCAGTACTTC
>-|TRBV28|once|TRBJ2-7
CASSPHRRGDSSSYEQYF
TGTGCCAGCAGTCCCCACCGGCGGGGCGACAGCAGCTCCTACGAGCAGTACTTC
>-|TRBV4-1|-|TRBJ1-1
CASSQVWNTEAFF
TGCGCCAGCAGCCAAGTATGGAACACTGAAGCTTTCTTT
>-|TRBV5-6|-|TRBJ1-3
CASSFRGVLSGNTIYF
TGTGCCAGCAGCTTCAGAGGCGTGCTCTCTGGAAACACCATATATTTT
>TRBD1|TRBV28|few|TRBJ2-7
CASSPTGQPYEQYF
TGTGCCAGCAGTCCGACGGGACAGCCTTACGAGCAGTACTTC
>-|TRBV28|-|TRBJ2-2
CASRAPGQNTGELFF
TGTGCCAGCAGAGCACCGGGACAGAACACCGGGGAGCTGTTTTTT
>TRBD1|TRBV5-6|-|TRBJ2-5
CASSLQGEKRETQYF
TGTGCCAGCAGCTTACAGGGGGAGAAGAGGGAGACCCAGTACTTC
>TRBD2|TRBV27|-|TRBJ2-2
CASSLSSGRIGELFF
TGTGCCAGCAGTTTGAGTAGCGGGAGAATCGGGGAGCTGTTTTTT
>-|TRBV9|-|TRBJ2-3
CASSVGGQSTDTQYF
TGTGCCAGCAGCGTAGGGGGGCAGAGCACAGATACGCAGTATTTT
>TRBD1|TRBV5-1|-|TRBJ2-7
CASSFADRGYEQYF
TGCGCCAGCAGCTTCGCGGACAGGGGCTACGAGCAGTACTTC
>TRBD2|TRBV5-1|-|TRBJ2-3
CASSKPGLAGYTDTQYF
TGCGCCAGCAGCAAACCGGGACTAGCGGGGTACACAGATACGCAGTATTTT
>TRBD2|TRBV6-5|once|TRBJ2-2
CASSLRDYQTGELFF
TGTGCCAGCAGTCTCCGGGACTACCAGACCGGGGAGCTGTTTTTT
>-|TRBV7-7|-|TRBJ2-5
CASSDIGRETQYF
TGTGCCAGCAGCGATATCGGGAGAGAGACCCAGTACTTC
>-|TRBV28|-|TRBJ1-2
CASSLTTRGGNYGYTF
TGTGCCAGCAGTTTAACCACCCGCGGGGGAAACTATGGCTACACCTTC
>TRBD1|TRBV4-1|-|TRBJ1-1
CASSPLWTGGIIGAFF
TGCGCCAGCAGCCCCCTTTGGACAGGGGGGATAATCGGGGCTTTCTTT
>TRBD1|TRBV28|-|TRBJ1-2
CASRVFRGFVHGYPF
TGTGCCAGCAGGGTATTCAGGGGGTTCGTTCATGGCTACCCCTTC
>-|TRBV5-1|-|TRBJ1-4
CASSFGAGGEEKLFF
TGCGCCAGCAGCTTCGGCGCGGGGGGCGAGGAAAAACTGTTTTTT
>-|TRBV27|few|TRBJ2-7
CASSSRSIREQYF
TGTGCCAGCAGTTCCAGGTCAATAAGAGAGCAGTACTTC